This paragraph reports one T cell receptor beta chain. The data stem from a study of blood T cell repertoires in COVID-19. Study overall: Whether acute or convalescent, the COVID-19 samples came from the United States, Italy and Spain. Sources were T cells, B-cell-depleted T cells, or PBMCs; the material itself was cDNA or gDNA.

Here immunoSEQ multiplex PCR was the method, and the copy in TCRdb shows in-frame clones only, minus some. The sample includes around 150,000 clones, 70% to 80% of them seen just once. The CDR3 is 13 amino acids. Germline V lookup: CDR1 MGHDK, CDR2 SYGVNS. With 7 bases clipped from V and 3 bases from J, the junction kept 4 bases outside the gene matches. This TCR was sampled from a man between 60 and 75 years old who had recovered from COVID-19. The chain links TRBV25-1 to TRBJ2-5, with TRBD1 identical over 8 bases. Specimen: peripheral blood. CDR3 in DNA: TGTGCCAGCACCCGGACAGGGAAAGAGACCCAGTACTTC. This encodes CASTRTGKETQYF.